Following are 23 T cell receptor beta chains from one sample sequenced in a study of technical replicates of blood from several donors. The assay was immunoSEQ multiplex PCR, and TCRdb's table has in-frame clones only and misses some. The data contain 70,000 to 85,000 clones, about 95% of them singletons. Sequenced: T cells isolated from PBMCs. The receptors shown here come from a human donor in good health.

This rearrangement joins TRBV5-1 to TRBJ2-1; TRBD1 matches 8 bases. There are 15 residues in the CDR3. V trimming: 2 bases; J trimming: 4 bases; junction bases outside the gene matches: 5. CDR1 is SGHRS, CDR2 YFSETQ, per germline. The CDR3 DNA reads as TGCGCCAGCAGCTTTACAGGGGGTGCATACAATGAGCAGTTCTTC. Translated, it gives CASSFTGGAYNEQFF.

The V and J genes are TRBV19 and TRBJ1-4, with 7 positions matching TRBD1. The junction had 3 bases not matched to a gene; V was cut back by 5 bases and J by 0 bases. There are 15 residues in the CDR3. The V gene's germline CDR1 is LNHDA and CDR2 SQIVND (reference sequence). CDR3 amino acids: CASSWDRTTNEKLFF. In nucleotides, the CDR3 is TGTGCCAGTAGTTGGGACAGAACAACTAATGAAAAACTGTTTTTT.

This chain uses TRBV18 with TRBJ2-7, with 8 bases aligning to TRBD1. V dropped 4 bases and J dropped 1; count of bases not matched to a gene: 9. The CDR3 covers 16 residues. Looked up from germline, CDR1 is KGHSH and CDR2 is LQKENI. The CDR3 coding sequence is TGTGCCAGCTCACACCCGGACAGGGCAGGATCCTACGAGCAGTACTTC. It encodes CASSHPDRAGSYEQYF.

The V gene is TRBV5-6, the J gene TRBJ2-1, with TRBD1 identical over 8 bases. The CDR3 loop spans 17 amino acids. V gave up 0 bases and J gave up 8 bases; unmatched junction bases: 13. Per germline, CDR1 SGHDT and CDR2 YYEEEE. CDR3 bases: TGTGCCAGCAGCTTGGCAAGACTGAGGACAGGGAGACATGAGCAGTTCTTC. Its protein is CASSLARLRTGRHEQFF.

The V call is TRBV9, the J call TRBJ1-3; D is possibly TRBD1 (6 bases). CDR1 and CDR2 (germline): SGDLS, YYNGEE. The V end was cut by 0 bases, the J end by 4 bases, with 14 bases between. The length of the CDR3 is 16 residues. CDR3 in DNA: TGTGCCAGCAGCGTAGATGAGGGGGAACAAGGAAACACCATATATTTT. Protein product: CASSVDEGEQGNTIYF.

This clone appeared a single time. The chain recombines TRBV29-1 with TRBJ2-7; 11 bases are shared with TRBD1. Germline CDR1 and CDR2: SQVTM and ANQGSEA. The CDR3 runs to 14 residues. After removal of 4 bases from V and 7 bases from J, the junction contained 9 bases not matched to a gene. The CDR3 nucleotides are TGCAGCGTTGGAGGACAGGGGGCGTCGGTGGAGCAGTACTTC. Protein sequence: CSVGGQGASVEQYF.

The rearrangement uses TRBV15 and TRBJ2-7; tentatively, D is TRBD2 (6 bases). The CDR3 spans 14 residues. Per germline, CDR1 LNHNV and CDR2 YYDKDF (reference sequence). Trimming took off 4 bases at V and 0 bases at J, with 10 bases between the two ends. In DNA form, the CDR3 reads TGTGCCACCAGCATTCCGGGGGTCTCCTACGAGCAGTACTTC. It encodes CATSIPGVSYEQYF.

This chain's CDR3 is CASSLSIAGGYEQYF. CDR3 sequence (DNA): TGTGCCAGCAGTTTATCTATAGCGGGAGGGTACGAGCAGTACTTC. The rearrangement joins TRBV27 to TRBJ2-7, with 11 bases matching TRBD2. This CDR3 is 15 amino acids long. J gave up 4 bases and V 0 bases, and 2 bases lay outside the gene matches. Germline V gene data show CDR1 as MNHEY and CDR2 as SMNVEV (reference sequence).

The rearrangement links TRBV5-1 to TRBJ1-4, with TRBD1 as a possible D gene (6 bases). V lost 2 bases and J 5 bases, leaving 10 bases between the germline ends. Per the germline V gene, CDR1 is SGHRS and CDR2 is YFSETQ. CDR3 length: 14 amino acids. CDR3 sequence (DNA): TGCGCCAGCAGCTTCGACAGGCAGAATGAAAAACTGTTTTTT. Its translation: CASSFDRQNEKLFF. The variable domain in full, completed from reference TRBV5-1 and TRBJ1-4, reads KAGVTQTPRYLIKTRGQQVTLSCSPISGHRSVSWYQQTPGQGLQFLFEYFSETQRNKGNFPGRFSGRQFSNSRSEMNVSTLELGDSALYLCASSFDRQNEKLFFGSGTQLSVL.

This chain joins TRBV7-3 and TRBJ2-1; 10 nucleotides agree with TRBD2. Germline assignment: CDR1 SGHTA and CDR2 FQGTGA. J lost 4 bases, V lost 2 bases, and 2 bases had no gene match. The CDR3 runs to 15 residues. The CDR3 reads CASSLLAGDYNEQFF. The CDR3 DNA reads as TGTGCCAGCAGCTTACTAGCGGGGGATTACAATGAGCAGTTCTTC.

The chain couples TRBV19 to TRBJ2-1; 13 bases agree with TRBD2. The V gene's germline CDR1 is LNHDA and CDR2 SQIVND (reference sequence). V was clipped by 1 base and J by 8 bases; unmatched bases: 8. The CDR3 loop spans 17 amino acids. The CDR3 DNA reads TGTGCCAGTAGTATAGGCACTAGCGGGGGGGCAACCGATGAGCAGTTCTTC. This encodes CASSIGTSGGATDEQFF.

The chain is built from TRBV11-2 and TRBJ1-6, with 9 nucleotides matching TRBD1. The length of the CDR3 is 17 residues. Per germline, CDR1 SGHAT and CDR2 FQNNGV. J gave up 10 bases and V 4 bases, and 14 bases lay outside the gene matches. This chain's CDR3 is CASSSIFLTGGRSPLHF. The CDR3 DNA reads as TGTGCCAGCAGCTCTATATTCCTGACAGGGGGAAGGTCACCCCTCCACTTT.

V and J are TRBV19 and TRBJ2-3, with 7 bases lining up with TRBD2. Trimming removed 5 bases from V and 6 bases from J; junction bases left unmatched: 8. The CDR3 contains 14 residues. Germline V gene lookup returns CDR1 LNHDA and CDR2 SQIVND (reference sequence). The CDR3 here is CASSSAGVPDTQYF. The CDR3, as DNA: TGTGCCAGTAGTTCGGCGGGGGTTCCGGATACGCAGTATTTT.

As for this clone: One end of the junction varies from germline; a read error may be responsible. This sequence joins TRBV4-1 and TRBJ2-3; tentatively, D is TRBD2 (5 bases). This CDR3 is built from 17 residues. From germline, CDR1 is MGHRA and CDR2 YSYEKL. CDR3 protein: CASSQGLRRLTTDTQYF. CDR3 DNA sequence: TGCGCCAGCAGCCAAGGCTTGCGGAGACTAACCACAGACACGCAGTATTTT.

V is TRBV7-8 and J is TRBJ2-5; TRBD1 is a possible D gene (5 bases). V shed 2 bases and J shed 2 bases, with 9 bases lying between them. The CDR3 has 14 residues. CDR1 is SGHVS and CDR2 is FQNEAQ in the germline V gene. The CDR3 region has the DNA TGTGCCAGCAGCTTAAGGCCAGGGCAAGAGACCCAGTACTTC. Residues: CASSLRPGQETQYF.

The chain uses TRBV29-1 and TRBJ1-1; TRBD1 is a possible D gene (6 bases). V dropped 5 bases and J dropped 0 bases, with 10 bases sitting between them. The CDR3 is 13 amino acids. Per germline, CDR1 SQVTM and CDR2 ANQGSEA. In DNA, the CDR3 is TGCAGCGTTCTATCAGGGGTGAACACTGAAGCTTTCTTT. Residues: CSVLSGVNTEAFF.

The chain is built from TRBV7-2 and TRBJ1-2; TRBD1 is a possible D gene (6 bases). With 1 base removed from V and 5 bases from J, the gap between germline ends came to 11 bases. This CDR3 contains 14 residues. Germline V CDR1 and CDR2: SGHTA, FQGNSA. CDR3 in DNA: TGTGCCAGCAGCTTAGGTCAGGGGATATATGGCTACACCTTC. It is translated as CASSLGQGIYGYTF.

The rearrangement uses TRBV2 and TRBJ2-2; the match to TRBD1 covers 7 bases. CDR3 size: 14 residues. Germline CDR1 SNHLY, CDR2 FYNNEI. V was pared by 7 bases and J by 1 base, with 3 bases of the junction left unmatched. CDR3 amino acids: CASIGQVNTGELFF. The CDR3 DNA reads TGTGCCAGCATTGGACAGGTGAACACCGGGGAGCTGTTTTTT.

The chain is built from TRBV27 and TRBJ2-7, with TRBD1 identical over 11 bases. The CDR3 sequence is 16 residues long. Per the germline V gene, CDR1 is MNHEY and CDR2 is SMNVEV (reference sequence). The J segment lost 2 bases and the V segment lost 2 bases, leaving 5 bases of the junction unmatched. The CDR3 is CASSLQGQGAPYEQYF. CDR3 DNA: TGTGCCAGCAGTTTACAAGGACAGGGGGCCCCCTACGAGCAGTACTTC.

This sequence joins TRBV11-2 and TRBJ2-1, with 7 bases lining up with TRBD2. The ends lost 5 bases at V and 5 bases at J; junction bases unmatched: 9. CDR3 size: 15 residues. The germline CDR1 and CDR2 sequences are SGHAT and FQNNGV. CDR3 sequence: CASSTAGESDNEQFF. In DNA form, the CDR3 reads TGTGCCAGCAGCACCGCGGGAGAGTCAGACAATGAGCAGTTCTTC.

The chain joins TRBV2 to TRBJ1-3, with D possibly being TRBD1 (6 bases). This CDR3 is built from 18 residues. Trimming cost V 6 bases and J 0 bases, with 21 bases left between them. The germline CDR1 and CDR2 sequences are SNHLY and FYNNEI. Here the CDR3 reads CASSPRSQGYLSGNTIYF. The DNA for the CDR3 is TGTGCCAGCAGCCCGCGCTCACAGGGCTACCTCTCTGGAAACACCATATATTTT.

The chain recombines TRBV19 with TRBJ2-3; 10 positions agree with TRBD2. The CDR3 totals 12 residues. Germline assignment: CDR1 LNHDA and CDR2 SQIVND (reference sequence). With V trimmed by 11 bases and J by 1 base, 0 bases remained unmatched. CDR3 sequence: CAGTSGTDTQYF. The CDR3 coding sequence is TGTGCCGGGACTAGCGGCACAGATACGCAGTATTTT.

V is TRBV6-4 and J is TRBJ2-1; perhaps TRBD2 as D (7 bases). This CDR3 is 16 amino acids long. V was cut by 6 bases and J by 4 bases, with 19 bases left in between. Germline V gene lookup returns CDR1 MRHNA and CDR2 SNTAGT. The DNA for the CDR3 is TGTGCCAGCAGCCGCAGGGGCGGGAGCGCATACAATGAGCAGTTCTTC. Translating it yields CASSRRGGSAYNEQFF.